Described below is a single T cell receptor beta chain sequence and its context. Its antigen remains unknown. The sample originates from a study of cytomegalovirus exposure and HLA in healthy donors. Whole-study context: The same platform as the 500 to 700 first-cohort repertoires was used for the 130 or so validation repertoires, a later analysis reported. Study results and caveats: Reports showed the classifier diagnosing cytomegalovirus status with high specificity and sensitivity. In vitro assays verified that three CMV-associated chains recognized CMV antigens specifically. Some public TCRs appeared in many individuals, while most sequences were rare.

Looked up from germline, CDR1 is MNHNS and CDR2 is SASEGT. This CDR3 comprises 15 residues. V trimming: 6 bases; J trimming: 7 bases; junction bases outside the gene matches: 9. Measured with immunoSEQ multiplex PCR; TCRdb has only the in-frame clones, and not every one. Of about 360,000 clones listed, 86% are singletons. This sequence originates from a woman aged 18-29 years in good health and CMV-seronegative. The chain joins TRBV6-1 to TRBJ2-1; 10 nucleotides match TRBD1. Sequencing was done on a sample of PBMCs. This chain's CDR3 is CASRLGTGAGNEQFF. The CDR3 DNA follows: TGTGCCAGCAGGTTGGGGACAGGGGCTGGTAATGAGCAGTTCTTC.